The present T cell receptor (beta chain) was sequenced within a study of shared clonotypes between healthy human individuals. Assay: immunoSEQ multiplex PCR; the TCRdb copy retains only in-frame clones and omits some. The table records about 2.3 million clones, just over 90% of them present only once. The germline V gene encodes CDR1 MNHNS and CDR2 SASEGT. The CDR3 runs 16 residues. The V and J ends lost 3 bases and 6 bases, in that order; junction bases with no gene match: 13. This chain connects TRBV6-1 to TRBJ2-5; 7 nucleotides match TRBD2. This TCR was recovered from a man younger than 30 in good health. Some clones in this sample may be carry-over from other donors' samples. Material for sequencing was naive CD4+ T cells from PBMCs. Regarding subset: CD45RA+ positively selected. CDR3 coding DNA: TGTGCCAGCAGTGACCCTAGCGGAACCATCAGAAAGACCCAGTACTTC. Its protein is CASSDPSGTIRKTQYF.